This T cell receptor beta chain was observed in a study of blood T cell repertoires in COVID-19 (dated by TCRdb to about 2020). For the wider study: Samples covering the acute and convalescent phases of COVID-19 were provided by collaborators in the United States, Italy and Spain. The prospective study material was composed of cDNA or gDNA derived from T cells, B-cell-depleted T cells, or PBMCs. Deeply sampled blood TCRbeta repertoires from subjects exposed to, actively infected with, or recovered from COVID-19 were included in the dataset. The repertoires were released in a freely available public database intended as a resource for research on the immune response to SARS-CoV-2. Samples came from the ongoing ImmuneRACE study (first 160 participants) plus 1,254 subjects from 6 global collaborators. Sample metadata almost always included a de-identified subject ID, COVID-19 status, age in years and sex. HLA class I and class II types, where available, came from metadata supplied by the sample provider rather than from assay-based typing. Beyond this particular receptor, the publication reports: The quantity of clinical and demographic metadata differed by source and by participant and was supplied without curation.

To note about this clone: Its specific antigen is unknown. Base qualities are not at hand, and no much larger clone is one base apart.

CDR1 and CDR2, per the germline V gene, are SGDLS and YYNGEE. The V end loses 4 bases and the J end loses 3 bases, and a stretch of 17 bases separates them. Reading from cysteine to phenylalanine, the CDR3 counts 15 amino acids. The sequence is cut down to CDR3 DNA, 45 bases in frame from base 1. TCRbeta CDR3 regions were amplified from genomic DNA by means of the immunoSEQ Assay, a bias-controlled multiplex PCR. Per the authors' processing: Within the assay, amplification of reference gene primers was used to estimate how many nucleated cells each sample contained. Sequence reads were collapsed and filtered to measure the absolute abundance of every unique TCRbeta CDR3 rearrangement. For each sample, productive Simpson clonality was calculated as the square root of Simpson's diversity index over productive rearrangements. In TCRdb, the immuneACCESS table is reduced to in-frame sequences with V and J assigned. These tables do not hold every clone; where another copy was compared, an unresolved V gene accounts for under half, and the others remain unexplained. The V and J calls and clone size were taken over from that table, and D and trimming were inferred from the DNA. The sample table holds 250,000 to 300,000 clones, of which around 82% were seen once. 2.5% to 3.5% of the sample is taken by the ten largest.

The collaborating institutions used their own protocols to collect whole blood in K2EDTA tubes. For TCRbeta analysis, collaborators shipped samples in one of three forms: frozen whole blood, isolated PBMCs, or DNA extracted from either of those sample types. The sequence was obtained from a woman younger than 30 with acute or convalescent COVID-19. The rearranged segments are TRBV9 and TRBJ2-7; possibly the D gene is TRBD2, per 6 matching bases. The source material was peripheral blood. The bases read TGTGCCAGCAGCCCTGGAGGGGTGGGGATCTACGAGCAGTACTTC. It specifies CASSPGGVGIYEQYF.